Presented here are 22 T cell receptor beta chains from one specimen sequenced in a study of T cell repertoires in cytomegalovirus infection. These receptors' targets are unknown. Each CDR3 protein is one row after TCRdb ran MiXCR on the reads. This table has some 500,000 distinct CDR3 sequences, 40% appearing once. The source material was cultured PBMCs, sampled from culture after CMV antigen stimulation. The source is a human donor in good health (CMV status not recorded). Some clones in this sample may be carry-over from other donors' samples.

V and J are TRBV7-9 and TRBJ2-7; possibly TRBD1 for D (6 bases). Germline CDR1 and CDR2: SEHNR and FQNEAQ (reference sequence). The CDR3 spans 14 residues. V was shortened by 5 bases and J by 5 bases, with 16 bases between the two germline ends. CDR3 sequence reads: CASSPQQGSHEQYF. The CDR3 nucleotides are TGTGCCAGCAGCCCTCAACAGGGTTCCCACGAGCAGTACTTC.

The chain has TRBV2 and TRBJ1-5, with 10 positions matching TRBD1. Trimming removed 3 bases from V and 6 bases from J; junction bases left unmatched: 5. This CDR3 comprises 15 residues. Germline values: CDR1 SNHLY, CDR2 FYNNEI. The CDR3 coding sequence is TGTGCCAGCAGTGATCAGGGACAGGGGATTCAGCCCCAGCATTTT. Translated, it gives CASSDQGQGIQPQHF.

This clonotype was detected only a few times. This sequence joins TRBV12-3 or TRBV12-4 and TRBJ2-1; TRBD2 aligns across 9 bases. With 2 bases clipped from V and 6 bases from J, the junction kept 5 bases outside the gene matches. CDR3 size: 15 residues. This CDR3 reads CASSLNSGSLNEQFF. CDR3 DNA: TGTGCCAGCAGTTTAAATAGCGGGAGTCTCAATGAGCAGTTCTTC.

As DNA, the CDR3 is TGTGCCAGCAGTAAACTAGCGGGAGGGCCCTACGAGCAGTACTTC. This gives the protein CASSKLAGGPYEQYF. This chain joins TRBV2 and TRBJ2-7, with 13 bases identical to TRBD2. Germline V gives CDR1 SNHLY, CDR2 FYNNEI. Trimming took 5 bases from V and 2 from J; bases not matched to a gene: 3. CDR3 length equals 15 residues.

In the case of this clonotype: A read error is possible here, since a much larger clone lies one base away. The rearrangement joins TRBV7-2 to TRBJ1-1; D may be TRBD1 (5 bases). The CDR3 extends over 15 amino acids. Germline CDR1 and CDR2: SGHTA and FQGNSA. The CDR3 region is CASSVAGTAITEAFF. DNA of the CDR3: TGTGCCAGCAGCGTAGCCGGGACCGCCATCACTGAAGCTTTCTTT.

This clonotype occurred a few times. The chain is built from TRBV7-8 and TRBJ2-3; a weak D match, TRBD1 (5 bases). CDR1 is SGHVS and CDR2 is FQNEAQ in the germline V gene. The CDR3 has 15 amino acids. The V end was cut by 1 base, the J end by 2 bases, with 10 bases between. This CDR3 reads CASSLGRQFTDTQYF. CDR3 in DNA: TGTGCCAGCAGCTTAGGGCGACAGTTCACAGATACGCAGTATTTT.

The chain employs TRBV10-3 and TRBJ2-7; possibly TRBD1 or TRBD2 for D (5 bases each). The ends were cut back, 8 bases at V and 4 bases at J, with 12 bases in the middle. The CDR3 consists of 12 residues. Germline CDR1 ENHRY, CDR2 SYGVKD. DNA for the CDR3: TGTGCCATCCCCAGGGACCGATACGAGCAGTACTTC. Translated, it gives CAIPRDRYEQYF.

This clonotype was seen more than once but under ten times. V usage is TRBV7-9 and J usage is TRBJ2-1; 11 positions match TRBD2. Per the germline V gene, CDR1 is SEHNR and CDR2 is FQNEAQ (reference sequence). CDR3 length: 17 amino acids. Germline trimming cut 8 bases from V and 6 bases from J; bases unmatched to any gene: 15. CDR3 protein: CASPGSSGGKTPNEQFF. The CDR3 coding sequence is TGTGCCAGCCCCGGGTCTAGCGGGGGGAAAACTCCCAATGAGCAGTTCTTC. Full variable domain (missing parts from reference TRBV7-9 and TRBJ2-1): DTGVSQNPRHKITKRGQNVTFRCDPISEHNRLYWYRQTLGQGPEFLTYFQNEAQLEKSRLLSDRFSAERPKGSFSTLEIQRTEQGDSAMYLCASPGSSGGKTPNEQFFGPGTRLTVL.

This clonotype was counted only a few times. The V call is TRBV2, the J call TRBJ2-7; 12 positions match TRBD2. Germline CDR1 and CDR2: SNHLY and FYNNEI. This CDR3 has 14 amino acids. V lost 5 bases to trimming and J lost 6 bases; unmatched junction nucleotides: 5. CDR3 nucleotides: TGTGCCAGCAGTCCGACTAGCGGGAGTCTCGAGCAGTACTTC. Translated: CASSPTSGSLEQYF.

This clonotype was counted between two and nine times. The gene calls are TRBV19 and TRBJ2-5, with 10 bases lining up with TRBD1. The CDR3 consists of 15 residues. CDR1 and CDR2 (germline): LNHDA, SQIVND (reference sequence). Trimming removed 5 bases from V and 5 bases from J; junction bases left unmatched: 8. The CDR3 region is CASSDRDRGWETQYF. The DNA of the CDR3 is TGTGCCAGTAGTGACCGGGACAGGGGTTGGGAGACCCAGTACTTC.

There are a few counts of this clonotype. V usage is TRBV7-9 and J usage is TRBJ1-1; D gene unclear. V was pared by 7 bases and J by 9 bases, with 18 bases between. The CDR3 length is 13 residues. Per germline, CDR1 SEHNR and CDR2 FQNEAQ (reference sequence). As DNA, the CDR3 is TGTGCCAGCAACCGAGCTGACGGCGAAAAAGCTTTCTTT. Its translation is CASNRADGEKAFF.

This clonotype was counted only a few times. The chain has TRBV7-9 and TRBJ1-5; 9 bases are a match to TRBD1. CDR1 and CDR2 from the germline V gene are SEHNR and FQNEAQ (reference sequence). V lost 5 bases and J lost 3; bases outside the gene matches: 5. The CDR3 sequence is 15 residues long. The CDR3 coding sequence is TGTGCCAGCAGCACCGGACAGGGGCTCAATCAGCCCCAGCATTTT. The encoded protein is CASSTGQGLNQPQHF. The full variable domain, completed using reference TRBV7-9 and TRBJ1-5, is DTGVSQNPRHKITKRGQNVTFRCDPISEHNRLYWYRQTLGQGPEFLTYFQNEAQLEKSRLLSDRFSAERPKGSFSTLEIQRTEQGDSAMYLCASSTGQGLNQPQHFGDGTRLSIL.

This clonotype was counted only a few times. The rearrangement joins TRBV4-3 to TRBJ2-2; D is possibly TRBD1 (6 bases). Germline V gene sequence: CDR1 LGHNA, CDR2 YSLEER. V was cut by 0 bases and J by 5 bases, with 19 bases left in between. CDR3 length: 18 residues. CDR3 in DNA: TGCGCCAGCAGCCAAGAGGGCAGGGGTATGGTTACGACCGGGGAGCTGTTTTTT. It codes for CASSQEGRGMVTTGELFF.

The chain carries TRBV5-1 and TRBJ2-1; the match to TRBD2 covers 7 bases. Unmatched junction bases numbered 9, after V lost 0 bases and J lost 12 bases. Germline V CDR1 and CDR2: SGHRS, YFSETQ. The CDR3 loop spans 14 amino acids. The CDR3 DNA is TGCGCCAGCAGCTTGGGCGGGAGACGGTCGGGGCAGTTCTTC. It specifies CASSLGGRRSGQFF. Complete variable domain (other parts from reference TRBV5-1 and TRBJ2-1): KAGVTQTPRYLIKTRGQQVTLSCSPISGHRSVSWYQQTPGQGLQFLFEYFSETQRNKGNFPGRFSGRQFSNSRSEMNVSTLELGDSALYLCASSLGGRRSGQFFGPGTRLTVL.

The chain is built from TRBV7-4 and TRBJ1-6; a weak D match, TRBD1 (5 bases). CDR1 is SGHVT and CDR2 is SQSDAQ in the germline V gene. V dropped 6 bases and J dropped 12 bases, with 15 bases sitting between them. The CDR3 runs 13 residues. CDR3 DNA sequence: TGTGCCAGCAGTATTCAGGGAAAGAAACCCCTCCACTTT. This codes for CASSIQGKKPLHF.

This chain joins TRBV10-3 and TRBJ1-4, with 10 positions matching TRBD1. The V and J ends lost 11 bases and 8 bases, in that order; junction bases with no gene match: 8. The CDR3 totals 13 residues. From germline, CDR1 is ENHRY and CDR2 SYGVKD. In DNA, the CDR3 is TGTGCCTCCAGACAGGGGGCACGGGAAAAACTGTTTTTT. Translation: CASRQGAREKLFF.

This clonotype was found a few times. The CDR3 nucleotides read TGTGCCAGCAGCTCCAGACAGGACAATCAGCCCCAGCATTTT. This codes for CASSSRQDNQPQHF. V usage is TRBV7-9 and J usage is TRBJ1-5; a possible D gene is TRBD1 (6 bases). V dropped 4 bases and J dropped 3 bases, with 10 bases sitting between them. The CDR3 sequence is 14 residues long. Germline V gene lookup returns CDR1 SEHNR and CDR2 FQNEAQ (reference sequence).

V is TRBV7-2 and J is TRBJ2-5, with 8 bases lining up with TRBD2. Germline V gives CDR1 SGHTA, CDR2 FQGNSA. J lost 4 bases, V lost 4 bases, and 8 bases had no gene match. This CDR3 has 15 residues. The DNA of the CDR3 is TGTGCCAGCAGCTCCTCGGGGGGGGGCCTAGAGACCCAGTACTTC. It codes for CASSSSGGGLETQYF.

The gene calls are TRBV12-3 or TRBV12-4 and TRBJ2-3; D is uncertain. This CDR3 has 15 residues. Trimming removed 6 bases from V and 0 bases from J, with 13 bases in between. For the CDR3, the DNA is TGTGCCAGCAGCTCCACGTTACCGAGCACAGATACGCAGTATTTT. Translation gives CASSSTLPSTDTQYF.

The gene calls are TRBV7-4 and TRBJ2-1; 9 nucleotides agree with TRBD2. J gave up 2 bases and V 7 bases, and 21 bases lay outside the gene matches. CDR1 is SGHVT, CDR2 SQSDAQ, per germline. This CDR3 contains 20 residues. DNA for the CDR3: TGTGCCAGCACACCCACTGGGGGCGGGAGGGCCGATACACCCTACAATGAGCAGTTCTTC. Protein product: CASTPTGGGRADTPYNEQFF.

A few counts support this clonotype. The gene calls are TRBV29-1 and TRBJ2-3; D unresolved. The V end lost 5 bases, the J end lost 0 bases, and 15 bases lay between the germline ends. This CDR3 comprises 15 residues. CDR1 and CDR2 from the germline V gene are SQVTM and ANQGSEA. The CDR3 reads CSVRSTQTSTDTQYF. CDR3 DNA: TGCAGCGTTCGGTCTACCCAAACTAGCACAGATACGCAGTATTTT.

The V gene is TRBV4-3, the J gene TRBJ2-5, with 7 bases that match TRBD1. The CDR3 runs to 14 residues. In germline, CDR1 is LGHNA, CDR2 YSLEER. With V trimmed by 0 bases and J by 5 bases, 3 bases remained unmatched. For the CDR3, the DNA is TGCGCCAGCAGCCAAGATAGGGGGCCGGAGACCCAGTACTTC. This gives the protein CASSQDRGPETQYF.